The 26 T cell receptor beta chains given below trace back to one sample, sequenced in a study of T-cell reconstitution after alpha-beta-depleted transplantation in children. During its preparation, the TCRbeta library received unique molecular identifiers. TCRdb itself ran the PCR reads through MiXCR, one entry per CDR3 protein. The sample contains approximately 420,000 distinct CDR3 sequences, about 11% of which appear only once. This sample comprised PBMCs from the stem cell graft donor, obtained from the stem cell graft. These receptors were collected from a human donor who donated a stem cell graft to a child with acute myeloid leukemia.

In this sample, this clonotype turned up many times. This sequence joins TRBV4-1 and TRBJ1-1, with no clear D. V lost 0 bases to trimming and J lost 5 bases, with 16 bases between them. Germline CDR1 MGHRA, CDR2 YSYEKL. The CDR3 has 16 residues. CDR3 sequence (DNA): TGCGCCAGCAGCCAAGATAAGGGATCTGCAATGACTGAAGCTTTCTTT. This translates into CASSQDKGSAMTEAFF.

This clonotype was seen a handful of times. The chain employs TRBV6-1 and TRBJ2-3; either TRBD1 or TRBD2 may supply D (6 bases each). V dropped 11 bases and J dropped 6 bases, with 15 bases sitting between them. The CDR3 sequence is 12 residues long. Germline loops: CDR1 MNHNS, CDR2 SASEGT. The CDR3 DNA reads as TGTGCCGGGGGGCCCTTCGGCGATACGCAGTATTTT. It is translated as CAGGPFGDTQYF.

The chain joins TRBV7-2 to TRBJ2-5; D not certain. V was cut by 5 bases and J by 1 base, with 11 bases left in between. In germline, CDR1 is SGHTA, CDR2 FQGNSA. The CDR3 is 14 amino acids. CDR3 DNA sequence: TGTGCCAGCAGCCGCCTCGGTTTCCAAGAGACCCAGTACTTC. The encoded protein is CASSRLGFQETQYF.

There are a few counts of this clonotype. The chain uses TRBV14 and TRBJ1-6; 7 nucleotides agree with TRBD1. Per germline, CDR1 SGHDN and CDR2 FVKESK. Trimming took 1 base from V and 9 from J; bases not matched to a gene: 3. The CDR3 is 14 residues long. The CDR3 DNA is TGTGCCAGCAGCCAAGTGACAGGGAGTTCACCCCTCCACTTT. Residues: CASSQVTGSSPLHF.

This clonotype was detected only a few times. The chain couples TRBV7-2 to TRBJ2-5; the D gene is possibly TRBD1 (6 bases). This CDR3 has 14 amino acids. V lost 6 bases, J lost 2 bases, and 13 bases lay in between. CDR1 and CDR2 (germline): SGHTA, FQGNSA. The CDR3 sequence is CASRGTGWQETQYF. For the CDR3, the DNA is TGTGCCAGCAGGGGAACAGGGTGGCAAGAGACCCAGTACTTC.

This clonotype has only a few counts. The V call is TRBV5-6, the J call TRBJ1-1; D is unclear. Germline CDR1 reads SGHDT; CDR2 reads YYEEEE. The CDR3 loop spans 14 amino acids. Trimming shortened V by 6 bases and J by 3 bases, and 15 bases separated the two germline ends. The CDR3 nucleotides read TGTGCCAGCAACAATATCGGGGTTGACACTGAAGCTTTCTTT. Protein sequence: CASNNIGVDTEAFF.

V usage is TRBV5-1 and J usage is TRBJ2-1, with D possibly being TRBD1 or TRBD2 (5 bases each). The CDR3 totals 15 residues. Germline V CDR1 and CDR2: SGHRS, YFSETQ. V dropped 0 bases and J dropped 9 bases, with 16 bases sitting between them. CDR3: CASSLEVSRAGEQFF. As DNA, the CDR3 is TGCGCCAGCAGCTTGGAGGTCTCCAGGGCGGGTGAGCAGTTCTTC. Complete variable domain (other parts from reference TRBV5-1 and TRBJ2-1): KAGVTQTPRYLIKTRGQQVTLSCSPISGHRSVSWYQQTPGQGLQFLFEYFSETQRNKGNFPGRFSGRQFSNSRSEMNVSTLELGDSALYLCASSLEVSRAGEQFFGPGTRLTVL.

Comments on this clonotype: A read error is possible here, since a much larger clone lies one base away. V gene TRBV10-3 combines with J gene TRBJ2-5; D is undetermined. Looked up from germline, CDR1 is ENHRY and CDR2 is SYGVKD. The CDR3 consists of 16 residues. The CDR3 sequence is CAISKSIVGQQETQYF. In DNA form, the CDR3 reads TGTGCCATCAGTAAGTCAATCGTCGGGCAGCAAGAGACCCAGTACTTC.

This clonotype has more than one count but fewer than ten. In DNA form, the CDR3 reads TGCAGTGCTAGAGGGAGGGGGAGCAGGGAACGTTGGGGCTACACCTTC. This codes for CSARGRGSRERWGYTF. V usage is TRBV20-1 and J usage is TRBJ1-2, with D possibly TRBD1 on 6 matching bases. The CDR3 runs to 16 residues. Germline-derived CDR1 and CDR2 are DFQATT and SNEGSKA (reference sequence). V was cut by 1 base and J by 8 bases, with 23 bases left in between.

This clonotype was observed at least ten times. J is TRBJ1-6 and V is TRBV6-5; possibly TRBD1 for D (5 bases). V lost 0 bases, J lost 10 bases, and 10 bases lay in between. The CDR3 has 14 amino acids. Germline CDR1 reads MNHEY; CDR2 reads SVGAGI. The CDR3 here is CASSYSGGRSPLHF. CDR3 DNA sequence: TGTGCCAGCAGTTACTCGGGGGGAAGGTCACCCCTCCACTTT.

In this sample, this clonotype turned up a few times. Written as DNA, the CDR3 is TGTGCCAGCAGCCAACTCAATGAAGTTTATAATTCACCCCTCCACTTT. Translated: CASSQLNEVYNSPLHF. V usage is TRBV3-1 and J usage is TRBJ1-6; D gene ambiguous. The CDR3 totals 16 residues. V was shortened by 2 bases and J by 4 bases, with 12 bases between the two germline ends. CDR1 LGHDT and CDR2 YNNKEL come from the germline V gene (reference sequence).

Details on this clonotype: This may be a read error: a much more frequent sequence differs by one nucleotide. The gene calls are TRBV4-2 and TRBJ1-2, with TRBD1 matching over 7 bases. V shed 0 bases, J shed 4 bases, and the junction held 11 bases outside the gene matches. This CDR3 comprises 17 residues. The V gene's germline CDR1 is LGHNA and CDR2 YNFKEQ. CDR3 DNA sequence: TGTGCCAGCAGCCAAGATTGGATAGGGGGCGTTGGCTATGGCTACACCTTC. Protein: CASSQDWIGGVGYGYTF.

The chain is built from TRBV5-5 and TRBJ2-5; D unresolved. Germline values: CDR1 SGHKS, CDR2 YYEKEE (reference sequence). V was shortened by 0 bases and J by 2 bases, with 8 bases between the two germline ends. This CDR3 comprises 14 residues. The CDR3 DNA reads TGTGCCAGCAGCTTGGTGACGGTTCAAGAGACCCAGTACTTC. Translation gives CASSLVTVQETQYF.

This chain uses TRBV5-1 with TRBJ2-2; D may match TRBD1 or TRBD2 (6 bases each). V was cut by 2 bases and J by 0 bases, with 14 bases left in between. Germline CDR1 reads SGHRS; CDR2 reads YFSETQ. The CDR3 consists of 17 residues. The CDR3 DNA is TGCGCCAGCAGCTTAGTATGGGGGGCCGCGAACACCGGGGAGCTGTTTTTT. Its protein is CASSLVWGAANTGELFF. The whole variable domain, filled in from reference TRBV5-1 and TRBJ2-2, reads KAGVTQTPRYLIKTRGQQVTLSCSPISGHRSVSWYQQTPGQGLQFLFEYFSETQRNKGNFPGRFSGRQFSNSRSEMNVSTLELGDSALYLCASSLVWGAANTGELFFGEGSRLTVL.

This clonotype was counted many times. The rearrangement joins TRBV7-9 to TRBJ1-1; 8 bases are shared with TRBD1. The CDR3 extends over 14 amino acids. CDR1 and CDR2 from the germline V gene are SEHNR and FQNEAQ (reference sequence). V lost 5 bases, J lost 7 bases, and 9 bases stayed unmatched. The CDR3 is CASSRQGPPIEAFF. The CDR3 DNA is TGTGCCAGCAGCCGACAGGGGCCCCCGATTGAAGCTTTCTTT.

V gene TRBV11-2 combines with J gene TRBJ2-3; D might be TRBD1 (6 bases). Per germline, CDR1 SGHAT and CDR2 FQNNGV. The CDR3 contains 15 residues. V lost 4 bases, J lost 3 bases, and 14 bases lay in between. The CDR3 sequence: CASSSTGTWTDTQYF. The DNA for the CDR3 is TGTGCCAGCAGCTCTACCGGGACATGGACAGATACGCAGTATTTT.

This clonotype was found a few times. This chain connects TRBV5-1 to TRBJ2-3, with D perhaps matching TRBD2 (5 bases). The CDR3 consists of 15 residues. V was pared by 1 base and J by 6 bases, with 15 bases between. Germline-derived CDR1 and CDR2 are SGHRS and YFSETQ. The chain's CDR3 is CASSLSSSPGDTQYF. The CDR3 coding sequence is TGCGCCAGCAGCTTGTCTAGCTCACCGGGCGATACGCAGTATTTT.

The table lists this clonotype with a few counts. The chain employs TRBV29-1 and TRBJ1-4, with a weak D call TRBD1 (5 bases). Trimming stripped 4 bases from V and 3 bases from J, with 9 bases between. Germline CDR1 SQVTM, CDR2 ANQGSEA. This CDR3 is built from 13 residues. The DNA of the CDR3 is TGCAGCGTTGTAGCAGGGTCTAATGAAAAACTGTTTTTT. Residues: CSVVAGSNEKLFF.

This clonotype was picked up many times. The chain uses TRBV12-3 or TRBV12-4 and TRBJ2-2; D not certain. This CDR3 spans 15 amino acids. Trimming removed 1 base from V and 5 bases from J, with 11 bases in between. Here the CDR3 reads CASSLDTSITGELFF. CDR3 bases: TGTGCCAGCAGTTTAGACACCTCAATTACCGGGGAGCTGTTTTTT.

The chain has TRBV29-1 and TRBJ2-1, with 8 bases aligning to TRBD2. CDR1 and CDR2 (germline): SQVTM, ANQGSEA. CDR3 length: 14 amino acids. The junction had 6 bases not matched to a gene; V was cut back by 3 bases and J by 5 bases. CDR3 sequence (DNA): TGCAGCGTTGAGCCCGGACTAGCCAACAATGAGCAGTTCTTC. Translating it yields CSVEPGLANNEQFF.

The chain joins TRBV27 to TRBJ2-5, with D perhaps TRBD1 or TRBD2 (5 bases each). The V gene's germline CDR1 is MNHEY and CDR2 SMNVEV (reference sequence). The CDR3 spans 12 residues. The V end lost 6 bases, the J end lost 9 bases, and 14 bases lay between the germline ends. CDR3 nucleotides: TGTGCCAGCAGCCATAAACTGGGGGCCCAGTACTTC. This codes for CASSHKLGAQYF.

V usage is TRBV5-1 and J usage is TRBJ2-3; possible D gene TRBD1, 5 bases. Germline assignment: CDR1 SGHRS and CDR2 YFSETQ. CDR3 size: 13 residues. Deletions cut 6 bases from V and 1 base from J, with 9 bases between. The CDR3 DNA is TGCGCCAGCACCCGACAGCGCACAGATACGCAGTATTTT. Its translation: CASTRQRTDTQYF.

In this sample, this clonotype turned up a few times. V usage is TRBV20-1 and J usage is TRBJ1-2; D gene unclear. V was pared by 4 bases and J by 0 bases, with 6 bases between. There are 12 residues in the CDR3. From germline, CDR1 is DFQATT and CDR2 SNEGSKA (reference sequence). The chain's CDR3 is CSAIGANYGYTF. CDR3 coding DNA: TGCAGTGCTATTGGAGCTAACTATGGCTACACCTTC.

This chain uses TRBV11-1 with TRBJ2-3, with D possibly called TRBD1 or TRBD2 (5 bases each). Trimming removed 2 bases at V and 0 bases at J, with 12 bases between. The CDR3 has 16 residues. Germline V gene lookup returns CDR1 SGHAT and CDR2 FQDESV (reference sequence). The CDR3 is CASSLSGQASTDTQYF. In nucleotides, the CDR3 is TGTGCCAGCAGCTTATCGGGGCAAGCTAGCACAGATACGCAGTATTTT. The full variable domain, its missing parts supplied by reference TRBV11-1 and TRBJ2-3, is EAEVAQSPRYKITEKSQAVAFWCDPISGHATLYWYRQILGQGPELLVQFQDESVVDDSQLPKDRFSAERLKGVDSTLKIQPAELGDSAMYLCASSLSGQASTDTQYFGPGTRLTVL.

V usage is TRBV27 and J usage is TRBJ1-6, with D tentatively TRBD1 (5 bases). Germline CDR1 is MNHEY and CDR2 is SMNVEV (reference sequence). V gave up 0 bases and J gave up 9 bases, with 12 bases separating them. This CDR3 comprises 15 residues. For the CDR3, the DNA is TGTGCCAGCAGTTTATCCCGGCAGGGAAGTTCACCCCTCCACTTT. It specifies CASSLSRQGSSPLHF.

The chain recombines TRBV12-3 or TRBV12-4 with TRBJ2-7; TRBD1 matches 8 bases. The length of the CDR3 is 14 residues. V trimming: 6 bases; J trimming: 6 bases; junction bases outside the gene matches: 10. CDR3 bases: TGTGCCAGCAGCCCCCAGACAGGGGCAGGCGAGCAGTACTTC. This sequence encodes CASSPQTGAGEQYF.